The 10 T cell receptor beta chains given below trace back to one sample, sequenced in a study of T cell changes during pregnancy in multiple sclerosis. Here immunoSEQ multiplex PCR was the method, and the copy in TCRdb shows in-frame clones only, minus some. The table shows tens of thousands of clones, with roughly 93% occurring only once. This material consisted of peripheral blood, taken in the third trimester of pregnancy. These receptors were collected from a female donor with multiple sclerosis, enrolled in a pregnancy study.

The CDR3 region is CASSYQGGYQGYTF. The CDR3 DNA reads TGTGCCAGCAGTTACCAAGGGGGCTATCAGGGCTACACCTTC. The rearrangement joins TRBV6-5 to TRBJ1-2; TRBD1 matches 7 bases. Trimming took 2 bases from V and 8 from J; bases not matched to a gene: 8. The CDR3 contains 14 residues. Germline V CDR1 and CDR2: MNHEY, SVGAGI.

The chain couples TRBV5-4 to TRBJ2-6; D ambiguous. Germline lookup yields CDR1 SGHNT and CDR2 YYREEE (reference sequence). This CDR3 is built from 15 residues. Trimming took off 1 base at V and 1 base at J, with 6 bases between the two ends. For the CDR3, the DNA is TGTGCCAGCAGCTTGCGGGTGTCTGGGGCCAACGTCCTGACTTTC. Translation gives CASSLRVSGANVLTF.

The chain links TRBV6-1 to TRBJ1-3, with no clear D. The germline V gene encodes CDR1 MNHNS and CDR2 SASEGT. V was trimmed by 1 base and J by 4 bases, leaving 8 bases between them. CDR3 length equals 14 residues. The CDR3 nucleotides are TGTGCCAGCAGTGAAGGAGAGGGAGGAAACACCATATATTTT. Amino acids: CASSEGEGGNTIYF.

V usage is TRBV5-1 and J usage is TRBJ1-2; possible D gene TRBD1, 5 bases. CDR1 and CDR2 (germline): SGHRS, YFSETQ. V was shortened by 1 base and J by 2 bases, with 15 bases between the two germline ends. This CDR3 comprises 16 residues. CDR3 bases: TGCGCCAGCAGCTTGACGTTTAGCCAGGGAAACTATGGCTACACCTTC. Protein: CASSLTFSQGNYGYTF.

The rearrangement uses TRBV4-1 and TRBJ2-7; 11 bases line up with TRBD2. This CDR3 is built from 13 residues. V shed 2 bases, J shed 12 bases, and the junction held 6 bases outside the gene matches. Germline V gene sequence: CDR1 MGHRA, CDR2 YSYEKL. In DNA, the CDR3 is TGCGCCAGCAGCCAACTAGCGGGGGGTATCCGGTACTTC. This translates into CASSQLAGGIRYF.

The V gene is TRBV5-6, the J gene TRBJ1-2; D is perhaps TRBD1 (5 bases). Germline V CDR1 and CDR2: SGHDT, YYEEEE. V shed 5 bases and J shed 8 bases, with 16 bases lying between them. This CDR3 has 13 amino acids. The CDR3 spells CASRPGGVEGYTF. CDR3 sequence (DNA): TGTGCCAGCAGGCCGGGGGGTGTGGAGGGCTACACCTTC.

The rearrangement uses TRBV6-1 and TRBJ2-1, with 9 bases that match TRBD1. Germline-derived CDR1 and CDR2 are MNHNS and SASEGT. V was clipped by 5 bases and J by 9 bases; unmatched bases: 8. This CDR3 region has 14 residues. The CDR3: CASSPGQGTGEQFF. CDR3 DNA: TGTGCCAGCAGTCCGGGACAGGGAACTGGTGAGCAGTTCTTC.

The chain has TRBV4-2 and TRBJ1-1, with 8 bases fitting TRBD1. This CDR3 is built from 14 residues. The V and J ends lost 4 bases and 1 base, in that order; junction bases with no gene match: 2. Per germline, CDR1 LGHNA and CDR2 YNFKEQ. CDR3 sequence reads: CASSPGQENTEAFF. DNA for the CDR3: TGTGCCAGCAGCCCGGGACAGGAGAACACTGAAGCTTTCTTT.

This chain joins TRBV5-1 and TRBJ1-2, with TRBD1 as a possible D gene (5 bases). V dropped 6 bases and J dropped 7 bases, with 19 bases sitting between them. Germline assignment: CDR1 SGHRS and CDR2 YFSETQ. The CDR3 is 14 amino acids. Here the CDR3 DNA reads TGCGCCAGCACCACCTCGGGCGACAGTGCTGGCTACACCTTC. It is translated as CASTTSGDSAGYTF.

By share, this clone ranks as medium-sized (0.01 to 0.1%). The chain combines TRBV30 with TRBJ1-5; D possibly corresponds to TRBD1 (5 bases). CDR1 is GTSNPN and CDR2 is SVGIG in the germline V gene (reference sequence). V was shortened by 1 base and J by 3 bases, with 13 bases between the two germline ends. The CDR3 covers 15 residues. The CDR3 protein is CAWSEGGTLNQPQHF. Written as DNA, the CDR3 is TGTGCCTGGAGTGAAGGAGGGACCCTCAATCAGCCCCAGCATTTT.